This T cell receptor beta chain was captured in a study of T-cell reconstitution after alpha-beta-depleted transplantation in children. With V trimmed by 0 bases and J by 7 bases, 7 bases remained unmatched. The CDR3 covers 15 residues. CDR1 and CDR2 from the germline V gene are SGHRS and YFSETQ. This clonotype was picked up many times. A TCRbeta library incorporating unique molecular identifiers was prepared. TCRdb fed the PCR reads into MiXCR, producing one record per CDR3 protein. The sample has roughly 190,000 distinct CDR3 sequences, just over 14% seen once; the top ten hold approximately 13%. This sequence originates from a human donor who donated a stem cell graft to a child with acute lymphoblastic leukemia. The chain has TRBV5-1 and TRBJ2-1, with TRBD2 matching 7 bases. The sample in question was PBMCs from the stem cell graft donor, obtained from the stem cell graft. This CDR3 is CASSLEPTSENEQFF. The CDR3 region has the DNA TGCGCCAGCAGCTTGGAGCCAACTAGCGAGAATGAGCAGTTCTTC. Using reference TRBV5-1 and TRBJ2-1 for the parts outside the CDR3, the full variable domain is KAGVTQTPRYLIKTRGQQVTLSCSPISGHRSVSWYQQTPGQGLQFLFEYFSETQRNKGNFPGRFSGRQFSNSRSEMNVSTLELGDSALYLCASSLEPTSENEQFFGPGTRLTVL.